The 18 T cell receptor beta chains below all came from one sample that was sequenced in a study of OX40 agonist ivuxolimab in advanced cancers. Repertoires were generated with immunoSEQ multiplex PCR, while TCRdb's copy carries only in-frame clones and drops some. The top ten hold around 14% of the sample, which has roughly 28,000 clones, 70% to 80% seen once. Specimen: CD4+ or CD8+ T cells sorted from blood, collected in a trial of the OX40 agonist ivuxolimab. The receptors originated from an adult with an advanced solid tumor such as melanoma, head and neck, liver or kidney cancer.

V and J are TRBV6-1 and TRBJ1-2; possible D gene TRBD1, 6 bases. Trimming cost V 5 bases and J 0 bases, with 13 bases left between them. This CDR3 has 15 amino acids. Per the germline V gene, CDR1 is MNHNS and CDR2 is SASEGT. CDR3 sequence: CASSLQGPTNYGYTF. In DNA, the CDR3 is TGTGCCAGCAGTCTCCAGGGGCCAACTAACTATGGCTACACCTTC.

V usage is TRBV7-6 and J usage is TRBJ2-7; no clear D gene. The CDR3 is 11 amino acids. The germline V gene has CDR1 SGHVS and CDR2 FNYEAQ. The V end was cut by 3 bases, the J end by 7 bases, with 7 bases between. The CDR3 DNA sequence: TGTGCCAGCAGCTTTATGGGGGAGCAGTACTTC. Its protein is CASSFMGEQYF.

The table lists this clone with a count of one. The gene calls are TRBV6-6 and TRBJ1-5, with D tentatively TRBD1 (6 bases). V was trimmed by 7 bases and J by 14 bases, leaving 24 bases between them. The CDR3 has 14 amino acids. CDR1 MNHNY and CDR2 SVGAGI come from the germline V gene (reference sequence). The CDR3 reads CASKTGGAIVPEHF. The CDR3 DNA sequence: TGTGCCAGCAAGACTGGGGGGGCTATCGTTCCCGAGCATTTT.

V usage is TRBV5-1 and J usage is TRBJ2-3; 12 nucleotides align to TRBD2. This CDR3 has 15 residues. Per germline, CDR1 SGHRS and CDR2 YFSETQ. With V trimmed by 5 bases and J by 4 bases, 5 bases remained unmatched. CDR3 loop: CASRLAGGHADTQYF. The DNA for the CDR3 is TGCGCCAGCAGGCTAGCGGGGGGGCACGCAGATACGCAGTATTTT.

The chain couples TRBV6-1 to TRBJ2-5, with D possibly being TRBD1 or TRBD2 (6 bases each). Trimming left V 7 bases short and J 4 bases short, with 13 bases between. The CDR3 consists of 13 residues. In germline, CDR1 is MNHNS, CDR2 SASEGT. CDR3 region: CASTGALGETQYF. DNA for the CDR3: TGTGCCAGCACGGGGGCGCTGGGAGAGACCCAGTACTTC.

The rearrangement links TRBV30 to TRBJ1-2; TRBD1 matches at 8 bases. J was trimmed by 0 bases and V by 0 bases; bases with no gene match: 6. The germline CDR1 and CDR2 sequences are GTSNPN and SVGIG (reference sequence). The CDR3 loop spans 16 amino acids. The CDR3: CAWSVRDRYSNYGYTF. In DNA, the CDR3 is TGTGCCTGGAGTGTCCGGGACAGGTATTCTAACTATGGCTACACCTTC.

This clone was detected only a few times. The CDR3 nucleotides read TGTGCCAGCAGCTTAAAGGGGAATCAGCCCCAGCATTTT. Translation: CASSLKGNQPQHF. V usage is TRBV5-6 and J usage is TRBJ1-5; D might be TRBD1 (5 bases). CDR3 size: 13 residues. V lost 2 bases, J lost 4 bases, and 7 bases lay in between. Germline CDR1 and CDR2: SGHDT and YYEEEE.

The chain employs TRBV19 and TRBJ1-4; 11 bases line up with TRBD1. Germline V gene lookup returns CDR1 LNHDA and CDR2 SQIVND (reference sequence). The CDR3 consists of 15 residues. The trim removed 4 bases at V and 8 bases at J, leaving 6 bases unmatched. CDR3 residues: CASSSGQGAFEKLFF. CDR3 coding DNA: TGTGCCAGTAGTAGCGGACAGGGGGCTTTCGAAAAACTGTTTTTT.

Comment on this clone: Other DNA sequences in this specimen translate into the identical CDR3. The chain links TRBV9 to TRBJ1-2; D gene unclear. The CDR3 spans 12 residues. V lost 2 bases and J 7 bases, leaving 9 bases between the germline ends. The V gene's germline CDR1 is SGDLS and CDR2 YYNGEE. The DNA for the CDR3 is TGTGCCAGCAGCGTCGCCGAAGGTGGCTACACCTTC. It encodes CASSVAEGGYTF.

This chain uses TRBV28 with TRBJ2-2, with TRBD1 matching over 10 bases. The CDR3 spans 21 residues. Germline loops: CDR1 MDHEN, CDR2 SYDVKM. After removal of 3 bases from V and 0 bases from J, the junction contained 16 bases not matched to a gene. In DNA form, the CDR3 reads TGTGCCAGCAGTTTTTGGCGGGTCCCGGGACAGGGGACCTCGAACACCGGGGAGCTGTTTTTT. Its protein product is CASSFWRVPGQGTSNTGELFF. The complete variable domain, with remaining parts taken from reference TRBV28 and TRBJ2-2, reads DVKVTQSSRYLVKRTGEKVFLECVQDMDHENMFWYRQDPGLGLRLIYFSYDVKMKEKGDIPEGYSVSREKKERFSLILESASTNQTSMYLCASSFWRVPGQGTSNTGELFFGEGSRLTVL.

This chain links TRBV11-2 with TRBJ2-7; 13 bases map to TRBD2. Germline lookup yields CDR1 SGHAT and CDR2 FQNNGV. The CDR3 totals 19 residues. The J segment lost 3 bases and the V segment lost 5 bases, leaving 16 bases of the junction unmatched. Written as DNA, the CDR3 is TGTGCCAGCAGCGGAGTCCGTGGTGGACTAGCGGGAGCCTACTACGAGCAGTACTTC. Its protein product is CASSGVRGGLAGAYYEQYF.

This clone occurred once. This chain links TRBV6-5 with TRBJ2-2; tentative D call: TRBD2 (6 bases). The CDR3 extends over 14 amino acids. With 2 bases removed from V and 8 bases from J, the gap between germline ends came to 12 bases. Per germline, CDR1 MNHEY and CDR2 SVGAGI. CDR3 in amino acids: CASSYGGDLGELFF. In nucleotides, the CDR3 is TGTGCCAGCAGTTACGGAGGGGACTTAGGGGAGCTGTTTTTT.

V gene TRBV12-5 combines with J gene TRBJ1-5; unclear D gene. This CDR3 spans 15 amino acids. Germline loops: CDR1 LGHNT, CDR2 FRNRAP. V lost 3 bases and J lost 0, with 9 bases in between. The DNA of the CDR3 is TGTGCTAGTGGTTTCGGGTACGGTAGCAATCAGCCCCAGCATTTT. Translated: CASGFGYGSNQPQHF.

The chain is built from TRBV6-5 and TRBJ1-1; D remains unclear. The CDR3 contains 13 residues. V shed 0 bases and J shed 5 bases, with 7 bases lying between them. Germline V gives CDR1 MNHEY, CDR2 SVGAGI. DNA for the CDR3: TGTGCCAGCAGTTACTCTGGGGTTACTGAAGCTTTCTTT. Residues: CASSYSGVTEAFF.

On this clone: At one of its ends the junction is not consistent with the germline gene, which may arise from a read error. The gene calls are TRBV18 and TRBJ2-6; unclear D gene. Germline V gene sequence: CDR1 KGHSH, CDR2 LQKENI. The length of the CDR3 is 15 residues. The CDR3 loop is CASSPLASEANVLTF. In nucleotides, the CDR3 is TGTGCCAGCTCACCCCTCGCCTCTGAGGCCAACGTCCTGACTTTC. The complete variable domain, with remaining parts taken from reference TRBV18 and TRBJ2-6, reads NAGVMQNPRHLVRRRGQEARLRCSPMKGHSHVYWYRQLPEEGLKFMVYLQKENIIDESGMPKERFSAEFPKEGPSILRIQQVVRGDSAAYFCASSPLASEANVLTFGAGSRLTVL.

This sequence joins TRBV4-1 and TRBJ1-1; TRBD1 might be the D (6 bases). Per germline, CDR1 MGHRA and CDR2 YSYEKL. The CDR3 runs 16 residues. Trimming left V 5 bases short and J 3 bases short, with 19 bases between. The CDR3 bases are TGCGCCAGCAGCTTTTCGGACAGTCACCCCTACACTGAAGCTTTCTTT. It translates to CASSFSDSHPYTEAFF.

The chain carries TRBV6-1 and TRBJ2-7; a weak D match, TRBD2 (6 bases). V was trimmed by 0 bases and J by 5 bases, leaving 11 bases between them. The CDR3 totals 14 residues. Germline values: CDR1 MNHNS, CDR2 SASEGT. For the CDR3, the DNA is TGTGCCAGCAGTGAAGCCACAGCGGGTCACGAGCAGTACTTC. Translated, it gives CASSEATAGHEQYF.

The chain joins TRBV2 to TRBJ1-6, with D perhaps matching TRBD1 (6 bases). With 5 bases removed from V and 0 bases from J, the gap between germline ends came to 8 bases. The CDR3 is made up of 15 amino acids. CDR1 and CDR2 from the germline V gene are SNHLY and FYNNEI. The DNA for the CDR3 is TGTGCCAGCAGTACAGGGAGCTCCTATAATTCACCCCTCCACTTT. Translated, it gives CASSTGSSYNSPLHF.